These 10 T cell receptor beta chains came from one sample sequenced in a study of T cell responses to AZD1222 COVID-19 vaccine. Data came from immunoSEQ multiplex PCR; TCRdb stores just in-frame clones and leaves some out. The sample includes about 150,000 clones, roughly 90% of them seen just once. The specimen was peripheral blood, collected on day 0 of AZD1222 vaccination. All receptors come from an adult in good health.

The chain carries TRBV9 and TRBJ1-1, with D tentatively TRBD1 (5 bases). The CDR3 spans 15 residues. The V gene's germline CDR1 is SGDLS and CDR2 YYNGEE. The ends were cut back, 2 bases at V and 0 bases at J, with 11 bases in the middle. The CDR3 loop reads CASSVLTAVNTEAFF. Written as DNA, the CDR3 is TGTGCCAGCAGCGTCCTGACAGCAGTGAACACTGAAGCTTTCTTT.

The chain links TRBV19 to TRBJ2-1; a weak D match, TRBD2 (5 bases). The CDR3 loop spans 15 amino acids. The germline V and J ends were trimmed by 7 bases and 0 bases, with 13 bases remaining between them. Germline V CDR1 and CDR2: LNHDA, SQIVND (reference sequence). CDR3 loop: CASIPRGSSYNEQFF. The CDR3 DNA follows: TGTGCCAGTATCCCCCGGGGAAGCTCCTACAATGAGCAGTTCTTC.

The V and J genes are TRBV2 and TRBJ2-7, with 7 bases lining up with TRBD2. The CDR3 loop spans 10 amino acids. The V gene's germline CDR1 is SNHLY and CDR2 FYNNEI. The junction had 1 base not matched to a gene; V was cut back by 11 bases and J by 3 bases. The CDR3 DNA is TGTGCCGGGGGGGACTACGAGCAGTACTTC. Residues: CAGGDYEQYF.

In DNA, the CDR3 is TGTGCCAGCAGACAGGGAGAGAACACCGGGGAGCTGTTTTTT. Protein: CASRQGENTGELFF. V and J are TRBV9 and TRBJ2-2, with D possibly being TRBD1 (6 bases). The CDR3 extends over 14 amino acids. V was cut by 5 bases and J by 1 base, with 9 bases left in between. Germline lookup yields CDR1 SGDLS and CDR2 YYNGEE.

The chain combines TRBV27 with TRBJ2-1; D ambiguous. Per germline, CDR1 MNHEY and CDR2 SMNVEV (reference sequence). The V end was cut by 7 bases, the J end by 0 bases, with 16 bases between. The CDR3 loop spans 16 amino acids. In DNA, the CDR3 is TGTGCCAGCAACATCGGTAACAAAGTCTCCTACAATGAGCAGTTCTTC. As protein: CASNIGNKVSYNEQFF.

The chain employs TRBV3-1 (or the pseudogene TRBV3-2) and TRBJ2-4; no definite D call. The CDR3 runs 14 residues. Trimming stripped 3 bases from V and 7 bases from J, with 13 bases between. Germline V gives CDR1 LGHDT, CDR2 YNNKEL (reference sequence). DNA for the CDR3: TGTGCCAGCAGCCACAGCGTGGCTGTGAACATTCAGTACTTC. Its translation is CASSHSVAVNIQYF.

The chain couples TRBV7-8 to TRBJ1-2; TRBD1 aligns across 8 bases. V shed 4 bases and J 4 bases; nucleotides not matched to a gene: 8. CDR1 and CDR2 from the germline V gene are SGHVS and FQNEAQ. The CDR3 is 15 amino acids. The CDR3 spells CASSSQTGVGYGYTF. Here the CDR3 DNA reads TGTGCCAGCAGCTCCCAGACAGGGGTTGGCTATGGCTACACCTTC.

This chain links TRBV7-2 with TRBJ2-7; D not certain. CDR3 length equals 12 residues. The germline V gene has CDR1 SGHTA and CDR2 FQGNSA. V lost 4 bases and J lost 2, with 6 bases in between. CDR3 in DNA: TGTGCCAGCAGCTATGGAACCTACGAGCAGTACTTC. Translated, it gives CASSYGTYEQYF.

Only a few counts were recorded for this clone. V and J are TRBV7-7 and TRBJ2-7, with a weak D call TRBD1 (6 bases). The CDR3 contains 14 residues. Germline-derived CDR1 and CDR2 are SSHAT and FNYEAQ (reference sequence). The CDR3 DNA reads TGTGCTGGTACAGGGTTACACGGATCCTACGAGCAGTACTTC. Its protein product is CAGTGLHGSYEQYF.

This clone has more than one count but fewer than ten. This sequence joins TRBV2 and TRBJ2-7; perhaps TRBD1 as D (6 bases). CDR1 and CDR2 (germline): SNHLY, FYNNEI. V was pared by 6 bases and J by 2 bases, with 8 bases between. The CDR3 length is 12 residues. This CDR3 is CASRGQPYEQYF. The CDR3 DNA sequence: TGTGCCAGCAGAGGACAGCCCTACGAGCAGTACTTC.